This T cell receptor (beta chain) was sequenced in a study of blood T cells in healthy people across ages. The CDR3 extends over 16 amino acids. The germline V gene encodes CDR1 MNHEY and CDR2 SVGAGI. Then a second PCR, running about 6 to 12 cycles, was carried out with a sample-barcoded 5' primer and a J-beta primer mix. TCRdb itself ran the 5' RACE reads through MiXCR, one entry per CDR3 protein. Among hundreds of thousands of distinct CDR3 sequences, about 53% were seen once, and the ten largest hold 40% to 50%. Healthy Caucasian individuals from Russia aged about 6 to 100 were enrolled as donors. Investigators took approximately 10 milliliters of peripheral blood from every donor.

The sample taken for sequencing was blood. The clonotype was recovered from an older man in good health. This chain links TRBV6-5 with TRBJ2-4; D not resolved. The DNA matches TRBJ2-5 better at its end, which makes the J call doubtful. CDR3 bases: TGTGCCAGCAATCCACGGAAGGGAATGGAACAAGAGACCCAGTACTTC. Encoded protein: CASNPRKGMEQETQYF.